Shown below are 26 T cell receptor beta chains from a single sample sequenced in a study of cytomegalovirus exposure and HLA in healthy donors. 60 Vbeta and 13 Jbeta primers were used in PCR. The data were produced by immunoSEQ multiplex PCR, yet TCRdb's version contains in-frame clones alone and is incomplete. The sample includes roughly 110,000 clones. Sequencing input: PBMCs. The source is a man aged 40-50 years in good health and CMV-seropositive.

V is TRBV14 and J is TRBJ1-6; 8 nucleotides agree with TRBD1. The CDR3 length is 14 residues. V dropped 4 bases and J dropped 7; count of bases not matched to a gene: 3. Germline V CDR1 and CDR2: SGHDN, FVKESK. CDR3 nucleotides: TGTGCCAGCAGCCTTGACAGGGGCAATTCACCCCTCCACTTT. Residues: CASSLDRGNSPLHF.

The chain links TRBV6-1 to TRBJ2-3, with 9 bases identical to TRBD2. The length of the CDR3 is 20 residues. V dropped 2 bases and J dropped 1; count of bases not matched to a gene: 16. Germline-derived CDR1 and CDR2 are MNHNS and SASEGT. The CDR3 bases are TGTGCCAGCAGTGAAAGGGTTGGAGTAGCGGGAGATTTCCGCACAGATACGCAGTATTTT. Its protein product is CASSERVGVAGDFRTDTQYF.

The rearrangement uses TRBV2 and TRBJ2-2; 10 nucleotides line up with TRBD1. The germline V gene encodes CDR1 SNHLY and CDR2 FYNNEI. The CDR3 extends over 17 amino acids. V lost 1 base, J lost 5 bases, and 7 bases stayed unmatched. The CDR3 region is CASSEVFGTGVTGELFF. The CDR3 coding sequence is TGTGCCAGCAGTGAAGTGTTCGGGACAGGGGTTACCGGGGAGCTGTTTTTT.

Points on this clone: The same CDR3 arises from other DNA sequences in this sample as well. V and J are TRBV5-1 and TRBJ2-1, with 10 nucleotides matching TRBD2. The V gene's germline CDR1 is SGHRS and CDR2 YFSETQ. This CDR3 has 15 residues. Unmatched junction bases numbered 1, after V lost 0 bases and J lost 4 bases. CDR3: CASSLGLAGYNEQFF. CDR3 DNA: TGCGCCAGCAGCTTGGGACTAGCGGGTTACAATGAGCAGTTCTTC.

The V gene is TRBV13, the J gene TRBJ2-1, with 12 bases identical to TRBD2. CDR1 is PRHDT and CDR2 is FYEKMQ in the germline V gene (reference sequence). This CDR3 region has 16 residues. After removal of 2 bases from V and 8 bases from J, the junction contained 7 bases not matched to a gene. The CDR3 nucleotides read TGTGCCAGCAGCTTAACCCGCAGACTAGCGGGAGATGAGCAGTTCTTC. Translating it yields CASSLTRRLAGDEQFF.

This rearrangement joins TRBV7-9 to TRBJ2-5; 7 nucleotides agree with TRBD2. Germline CDR1 reads SEHNR; CDR2 reads FQNEAQ (reference sequence). J was trimmed by 4 bases and V by 8 bases; bases with no gene match: 4. CDR3 length equals 12 residues. CDR3 nucleotide sequence: TGTGCCAGCGGGGGGGGGACAGAGACCCAGTACTTC. It codes for CASGGGTETQYF.

V and J are TRBV7-3 and TRBJ1-1; the D is unclear. The CDR3 is made up of 13 amino acids. The germline V gene encodes CDR1 SGHTA and CDR2 FQGTGA. Trimming removed 4 bases from V and 1 base from J, with 7 bases in between. Written as DNA, the CDR3 is TGTGCCAGCAGCTCCCGGGGGAACACTGAAGCTTTCTTT. It encodes CASSSRGNTEAFF.

The chain joins TRBV28 to TRBJ2-1; 8 bases are a match to TRBD2. The CDR3 spans 14 residues. Germline CDR1 MDHEN, CDR2 SYDVKM. Trimming cost V 1 base and J 7 bases; bases outside gene matches: 3. The CDR3 reads CASSLSGGSNEQFF. Written as DNA, the CDR3 is TGTGCCAGCAGTTTATCGGGGGGGTCGAATGAGCAGTTCTTC.

For the CDR3, the DNA is TGTGCCAGCAGCTTGGTCGGACCGACCGGGATGGACTATGGCTACACCTTC. This sequence encodes CASSLVGPTGMDYGYTF. The chain has TRBV5-4 and TRBJ1-2; unclear D gene. Germline V gives CDR1 SGHNT, CDR2 YYREEE (reference sequence). The V end lost 0 bases, the J end lost 3 bases, and 18 bases lay between the germline ends. This CDR3 is 17 amino acids long. Complete variable domain (other parts from reference TRBV5-4 and TRBJ1-2): ETGVTQSPTHLIKTRGQQVTLRCSSQSGHNTVSWYQQALGQGPQFIFQYYREEENGRGNFPPRFSGLQFPNYSSELNVNALELDDSALYLCASSLVGPTGMDYGYTFGSGTRLTVV.

The chain combines TRBV28 with TRBJ2-7; TRBD2 aligns across 12 bases. With V trimmed by 4 bases and J by 4 bases, 2 bases remained unmatched. Germline lookup yields CDR1 MDHEN and CDR2 SYDVKM. The CDR3 runs 14 residues. The CDR3 reads CASSYGTSGYEQYF. CDR3 in DNA: TGTGCCAGCAGTTACGGGACTAGCGGGTACGAGCAGTACTTC. The variable domain in full, completed from reference TRBV28 and TRBJ2-7, reads DVKVTQSSRYLVKRTGEKVFLECVQDMDHENMFWYRQDPGLGLRLIYFSYDVKMKEKGDIPEGYSVSREKKERFSLILESASTNQTSMYLCASSYGTSGYEQYFGPGTRLTVT.

V is TRBV6-1 and J is TRBJ2-7; TRBD2 agrees at 11 bases. CDR3 size: 14 residues. Germline V gene lookup returns CDR1 MNHNS and CDR2 SASEGT. V was pared by 4 bases and J by 2 bases, with 1 base of the junction left unmatched. The CDR3 spells CASSGTSGPYEQYF. The CDR3 region has the DNA TGTGCCAGCAGTGGGACTAGCGGGCCCTACGAGCAGTACTTC.

V and J are TRBV19 and TRBJ2-5, with D tentatively TRBD2 (6 bases). The germline V and J ends were trimmed by 8 bases and 5 bases, with 15 bases remaining between them. Germline CDR1 reads LNHDA; CDR2 reads SQIVND (reference sequence). The length of the CDR3 is 13 residues. As DNA, the CDR3 is TGTGCCAGTGCAAGCGGGTCGGTGGAGACCCAGTACTTC. Its protein is CASASGSVETQYF.

The V call is TRBV5-1, the J call TRBJ2-3, with 7 bases fitting TRBD2. This CDR3 contains 14 residues. V was pared by 5 bases and J by 5 bases, with 8 bases of the junction left unmatched. CDR1 is SGHRS, CDR2 YFSETQ, per germline. The DNA of the CDR3 is TGCGCCAGCAGAACGGCGGGAGTAGAAGATACGCAGTATTTT. It translates to CASRTAGVEDTQYF.

J is TRBJ2-7 and V is TRBV6-1, with D possibly matching TRBD1 (5 bases). The V end lost 1 base, the J end lost 2 bases, and 6 bases lay between the germline ends. The length of the CDR3 is 13 residues. The V gene's germline CDR1 is MNHNS and CDR2 SASEGT. DNA of the CDR3: TGTGCCAGCAGTGAAGGACAGACCTACGAGCAGTACTTC. It yields the protein CASSEGQTYEQYF.

The chain links TRBV5-1 to TRBJ2-2, with 11 bases that match TRBD2. The germline V gene encodes CDR1 SGHRS and CDR2 YFSETQ. V lost 4 bases and J lost 1; bases outside the gene matches: 3. There are 16 residues in the CDR3. The CDR3: CASSIGLAGNTGELFF. As DNA, the CDR3 is TGCGCCAGCAGCATCGGACTAGCGGGGAACACCGGGGAGCTGTTTTTT.

This chain links TRBV11-1 with TRBJ2-1, with a possible D match to TRBD1 (5 bases). V shed 0 bases and J shed 10 bases, with 7 bases lying between them. CDR1 SGHAT and CDR2 FQDESV come from the germline V gene (reference sequence). This CDR3 contains 12 residues. CDR3: CASSLADREQFF. The CDR3 nucleotides read TGTGCCAGCAGCTTAGCCGACAGAGAGCAGTTCTTC.

CDR3 sequence: CASSLGTRVGSANVLTF. The DNA for the CDR3 is TGTGCCAGCAGCTTAGGGACACGGGTAGGAAGTGCCAACGTCCTGACTTTC. This chain connects TRBV7-8 to TRBJ2-6; TRBD1 is a possible D gene (5 bases). This CDR3 is 17 amino acids long. Germline CDR1 and CDR2: SGHVS and FQNEAQ. V lost 1 base and J lost 7, with 17 bases in between. The entire variable domain, with the rest obtained from reference TRBV7-8 and TRBJ2-6, is as follows: GAGVSQSPRYKVAKRGQDVALRCDPISGHVSLFWYQQALGQGPEFLTYFQNEAQLDKSGLPSDRFFAERPEGSVSTLKIQRTQQEDSAVYLCASSLGTRVGSANVLTFGAGSRLTVL.

J is TRBJ1-3 and V is TRBV10-3; D ambiguous. Deletions cut 7 bases from V and 3 bases from J, with 10 bases between. Germline V lookup: CDR1 ENHRY, CDR2 SYGVKD. The CDR3 sequence is 13 residues long. CDR3 in amino acids: CAITPGDGNTIYF. CDR3 DNA: TGTGCCATCACCCCGGGTGATGGAAACACCATATATTTT.

The chain carries TRBV7-9 and TRBJ2-7; D remains ambiguous. Looked up from germline, CDR1 is SEHNR and CDR2 is FQNEAQ (reference sequence). The CDR3 loop spans 13 amino acids. The germline V and J ends were trimmed by 1 base and 5 bases, with 9 bases remaining between them. CDR3: CASSLDDNHEQYF. The DNA for the CDR3 is TGTGCCAGCAGCTTAGACGACAACCACGAGCAGTACTTC. Filled out from reference TRBV7-9 and TRBJ2-7, the complete variable domain reads DTGVSQNPRHKITKRGQNVTFRCDPISEHNRLYWYRQTLGQGPEFLTYFQNEAQLEKSRLLSDRFSAERPKGSFSTLEIQRTEQGDSAMYLCASSLDDNHEQYFGPGTRLTVT.

The genes are TRBV6-6 and TRBJ2-2; D is perhaps TRBD1 (6 bases). Looked up from germline, CDR1 is MNHNY and CDR2 is SVGAGI (reference sequence). The CDR3 has 16 amino acids. V lost 3 bases and J 0 bases, leaving 11 bases between the germline ends. The CDR3: CASSYSGTTNTGELFF. In nucleotides, the CDR3 is TGTGCCAGCAGTTATTCCGGGACAACGAACACCGGGGAGCTGTTTTTT.

This chain uses TRBV28 with TRBJ1-5, with D perhaps matching TRBD1 (5 bases). This CDR3 has 12 amino acids. Trimming shortened V by 2 bases and J by 12 bases, and 11 bases separated the two germline ends. CDR1 and CDR2 (germline): MDHEN, SYDVKM. CDR3: CASSLRGDGQHF. CDR3 nucleotides: TGTGCCAGCAGTTTACGGGGGGATGGCCAGCATTTT.

CDR3 residues: CASSVPTSGRRTGNIQYF. The CDR3 nucleotides are TGTGCCAGCAGCGTGCCGACTAGCGGGAGGAGAACGGGAAACATTCAGTACTTC. This sequence joins TRBV5-4 and TRBJ2-4; 13 nucleotides align to TRBD2. V shed 4 bases and J 6 bases; nucleotides not matched to a gene: 13. This CDR3 has 18 residues. CDR1 is SGHNT, CDR2 YYREEE, per germline (reference sequence).

V is TRBV4-3 and J is TRBJ2-7, with TRBD2 matching over 7 bases. Germline CDR1 LGHNA, CDR2 YSLEER. Germline trimming cut 5 bases from V and 3 bases from J; bases unmatched to any gene: 7. This CDR3 has 14 amino acids. CDR3 region: CASSASSGLYEQYF. In DNA form, the CDR3 reads TGCGCCAGCAGCGCCTCTAGCGGCCTCTACGAGCAGTACTTC.

The chain employs TRBV10-2 and TRBJ2-7; D remains unclear. Germline-derived CDR1 and CDR2 are WSHSY and SAAADI. This CDR3 region has 12 residues. V was pared by 6 bases and J by 2 bases, with 8 bases between. CDR3 nucleotide sequence: TGCGCCAGCAGCGACATCCCCTACGAGCAGTACTTC. This encodes CASSDIPYEQYF.

The chain has TRBV9 and TRBJ2-7; 9 bases fit TRBD1. The trim removed 4 bases at V and 2 bases at J, leaving 19 bases unmatched. CDR3 size: 19 residues. Germline V gives CDR1 SGDLS, CDR2 YYNGEE. The chain's CDR3 is CASSSSGTGSSELAYEQYF. The CDR3, as DNA: TGTGCCAGCAGCTCCTCCGGGACAGGGTCATCGGAACTCGCCTACGAGCAGTACTTC.

The chain uses TRBV28 and TRBJ2-1, with a possible D match to TRBD2 (7 bases). Trimming left V 11 bases short and J 4 bases short, with 30 bases between. CDR1 MDHEN and CDR2 SYDVKM come from the germline V gene. There are 18 residues in the CDR3. The CDR3: CAPVREGGVQVPYNEQFF. CDR3 in DNA: TGTGCCCCTGTCCGGGAAGGGGGGGTGCAAGTTCCATACAATGAGCAGTTCTTC. Combining the CDR3 with reference TRBV28 and TRBJ2-1 gives the whole variable domain DVKVTQSSRYLVKRTGEKVFLECVQDMDHENMFWYRQDPGLGLRLIYFSYDVKMKEKGDIPEGYSVSREKKERFSLILESASTNQTSMYLCAPVREGGVQVPYNEQFFGPGTRLTVL.